A selection of T cell receptor beta chains follows, all from one sample in a study of blood T cell repertoires in COVID-19. TCRdb's table, derived via immunoSEQ multiplex PCR, lists solely in-frame clones and lacks some. The table has fewer than 250,000 clones, approximately 86% seen once. Material: peripheral blood. Source of these receptors: an older woman with active or convalescent COVID-19. Both conserved end residues are trimmed from each CDR3.

ASSQDRGRAEETQY	TRBV14	TRBJ2-5
SAANHGQTSYEQY	TRBV29-1	TRBJ2-7
ASSDPPLSGEQY	TRBV7-8	TRBJ2-7
ASSQGSGRAKEQY	TRBV4-2	TRBJ2-7
ASSPGASGLYGYT	TRBV3-1/TRBV3-2	TRBJ1-2
AWSPSGNTIY	TRBV30	TRBJ1-3
ASSLTSATYEQY	TRBV5-1	TRBJ2-7
ASRSAGGPYNEQF	TRBV19	TRBJ2-1
ASSFLFSNQPQH	TRBV28	TRBJ1-5
ASSPLYGYT	TRBV7-8	TRBJ1-2
SVTGTGVGYT	TRBV29-1	TRBJ1-2
AWNPGQGDNSPLH	TRBV30	TRBJ1-6
ASRLSGNTIY	TRBV7-2	TRBJ1-3
ASSDREGMEETQY	TRBV2	TRBJ2-5
ASSMASGNYNEQF	TRBV19	TRBJ2-1
ASSPPFGTDTQY	TRBV18	TRBJ2-3
ASSRPAGTGGSFQSGANVLT	TRBV7-8	TRBJ2-6
ASSYSRLPAGELF	TRBV6-6	TRBJ2-2
ASSQDLAASDYGYT	TRBV3-1/TRBV3-2	TRBJ1-2
ASKSGWNTGELF	TRBV2	TRBJ2-2
ASSPSQETQY	TRBV18	TRBJ2-5
ATSRDRNTEAF	TRBV15	TRBJ1-1
ASLSYEQY	TRBV6-5	TRBJ2-7
ATRLAGGNSYNEQF	TRBV5-1	TRBJ2-1
ASSEIGLAGGNEQF	TRBV25-1	TRBJ2-1
ASTSGNSNQPQH	TRBV6-6	TRBJ1-5
ASSYRQDGGYT	TRBV6-5	TRBJ1-2
ASSWDSGGNEKLF	TRBV5-6	TRBJ1-4
ASIRQAGELF	TRBV12-3/TRBV12-4	TRBJ2-2
AISEGTDTGELF	TRBV10-3	TRBJ2-2
ASSQGRQIYGYT	TRBV3-1/TRBV3-2	TRBJ1-2
ASSFFREETQY	TRBV12-3/TRBV12-4	TRBJ2-5
ASSQDLAGSYEQY	TRBV4-1	TRBJ2-7
ASSESTGRTDTQY	TRBV6-1	TRBJ2-3
ASSLEPGVYGYT	TRBV5-6	TRBJ1-2
ASSLEGLAGAQTQY	TRBV7-2	TRBJ2-5
ASSIGSNQPQH	TRBV7-3	TRBJ1-5
ASAPRLAAPTGELF	TRBV19	TRBJ2-2
ASSSSDLGGRETQY	TRBV5-1	TRBJ2-5
ASSLGGLGQY	TRBV5-5	TRBJ2-3
ASSLSDRWNQPQH	TRBV27	TRBJ1-5
ASSLDVSGGADTQY	TRBV5-1	TRBJ2-3
ASSPGTSGYT	TRBV11-3	TRBJ1-2
ASSHWTSGISEQF	TRBV3-1/TRBV3-2	TRBJ2-1